This entry lists 27 T cell receptor beta chains sequenced from one sample in a study of blood T cell repertoires in COVID-19. The method was immunoSEQ multiplex PCR; TCRdb's version includes in-frame clones alone and lacks a portion of them. The table includes approximately 150,000 clones, approximately 89% detected once. What was sequenced was peripheral blood. The receptors shown here come from a woman aged 50 to 65 with acute or convalescent COVID-19.

This sequence joins TRBV15 and TRBJ1-5; D not resolved. Germline-derived CDR1 and CDR2 are LNHNV and YYDKDF (reference sequence). The CDR3 length is 16 residues. With 2 bases removed from V and 2 bases from J, the gap between germline ends came to 13 bases. CDR3 in DNA: TGTGCCACCAGCAGACCGTATGAAACGGGCAATCAGCCCCAGCATTTT. Translated: CATSRPYETGNQPQHF.

In its sample, this clone was seen once. The gene calls are TRBV3-1 (or the pseudogene TRBV3-2) and TRBJ1-3; no firm D call. The CDR3 spans 16 residues. Germline V gene data show CDR1 as LGHDT and CDR2 as YNNKEL (reference sequence). Trimming stripped 1 base from V and 0 bases from J, with 10 bases between. The CDR3 region is CASSQAPTVSGNTIYF. CDR3 sequence (DNA): TGTGCCAGCAGCCAAGCCCCAACAGTCTCTGGAAACACCATATATTTT.

The chain is built from TRBV27 and TRBJ2-4; D may be TRBD2 (5 bases). The CDR3 has 14 residues. Trimming removed 1 base from V and 5 bases from J, with 9 bases in between. Germline V lookup: CDR1 MNHEY, CDR2 SMNVEV (reference sequence). The CDR3 spells CASSLYGIENIQYF. The CDR3 DNA sequence: TGTGCCAGCAGTTTATACGGGATAGAAAACATTCAGTACTTC.

The V and J genes are TRBV15 and TRBJ2-5, with D maybe TRBD1 (6 bases). Trimming stripped 8 bases from V and 1 base from J, with 17 bases between. The CDR3 has 15 amino acids. From germline, CDR1 is LNHNV and CDR2 YYDKDF (reference sequence). The CDR3 nucleotides are TGTGCCACCCGGACGGCAGGGGCAATCCAAGAGACCCAGTACTTC. Its translation is CATRTAGAIQETQYF.

The chain couples TRBV23-1 to TRBJ1-5; tentatively, D is TRBD1 (6 bases). TRBV23-1 is recorded as an ORF, its role being uncertain. The CDR3 covers 16 residues. V lost 2 bases to trimming and J lost 2 bases, with 13 bases between them. The CDR3 DNA reads TGCGCCAGCAGTCAACGGACAGCGGGGGGCAATCAGCCCCAGCATTTT. This codes for CASSQRTAGGNQPQHF.

This chain joins TRBV27 and TRBJ2-7; D perhaps matches TRBD1 (5 bases). Germline CDR1 reads MNHEY; CDR2 reads SMNVEV (reference sequence). The CDR3 consists of 14 residues. Trimming removed 5 bases from V and 3 bases from J, with 14 bases in between. The CDR3 coding sequence is TGTGCCAGCAGTCCAGGGTCCGGAAGCTACGAGCAGTACTTC. Residues: CASSPGSGSYEQYF.

Only one count was recorded for this clone. This chain connects TRBV7-9 to TRBJ1-4, with D maybe TRBD1 (6 bases). Trimming took off 2 bases at V and 5 bases at J, with 12 bases between the two ends. The CDR3 length is 15 residues. Germline V gene sequence: CDR1 SEHNR, CDR2 FQNEAQ (reference sequence). In nucleotides, the CDR3 is TGTGCCAGCAGCTTATCGCAGGGGCGGAATGAAAAACTGTTTTTT. This translates into CASSLSQGRNEKLFF. Full variable domain (missing parts from reference TRBV7-9 and TRBJ1-4): DTGVSQNPRHKITKRGQNVTFRCDPISEHNRLYWYRQTLGQGPEFLTYFQNEAQLEKSRLLSDRFSAERPKGSFSTLEIQRTEQGDSAMYLCASSLSQGRNEKLFFGSGTQLSVL.

The chain uses TRBV19 and TRBJ1-6; tentatively, D is TRBD1 (5 bases). The germline V and J ends were trimmed by 10 bases and 5 bases, with 15 bases remaining between them. The CDR3 contains 14 residues. Germline V gene lookup returns CDR1 LNHDA and CDR2 SQIVND (reference sequence). The CDR3 here is CATRRGEDNSPLHF. The CDR3 DNA follows: TGTGCCACCAGGAGAGGGGAGGATAATTCACCCCTCCACTTT.

The rearrangement joins TRBV6-5 to TRBJ1-2; 9 bases are a match to TRBD1. Losses at the gene ends were 8 bases for V and 7 bases for J; bases not matched to a gene: 8. The CDR3 spans 13 residues. Germline V gene lookup returns CDR1 MNHEY and CDR2 SVGAGI. In DNA form, the CDR3 reads TGTGCCAGCGGGAGTACAGGGGGCTTTGGCTACACCTTC. It specifies CASGSTGGFGYTF.

The chain links TRBV15 to TRBJ1-1; D may be TRBD1 (6 bases). The CDR3 runs to 15 residues. Trimming left V 0 bases short and J 7 bases short, with 15 bases between. CDR1 is LNHNV, CDR2 YYDKDF, per germline (reference sequence). The CDR3 reads CATSRDGRGNSEAFF. The CDR3 DNA sequence: TGTGCCACCAGCAGAGATGGCAGGGGAAATAGTGAAGCTTTCTTT. Complete variable domain (other parts from reference TRBV15 and TRBJ1-1): DAMVIQNPRYQVTQFGKPVTLSCSQTLNHNVMYWYQQKSSQAPKLLFHYYDKDFNNEADTPDNFQSRRPNTSFCFLDIRSPGLGDTAMYLCATSRDGRGNSEAFFGQGTRLTVV.

As DNA, the CDR3 is TGTGCCAGCAGCTTAGCGCAAGGGGGTCAGCCCCAGCATTTT. It specifies CASSLAQGGQPQHF. This chain joins TRBV7-2 and TRBJ1-5, with D possibly TRBD1 on 6 matching bases. CDR1 SGHTA and CDR2 FQGNSA come from the germline V gene. This CDR3 comprises 14 residues. The ends were cut back, 0 bases at V and 6 bases at J, with 9 bases in the middle.

V is TRBV19 and J is TRBJ2-7; 10 bases line up with TRBD2. The CDR3 runs 14 residues. Germline V CDR1 and CDR2: LNHDA, SQIVND (reference sequence). V shed 4 bases and J 2 bases; nucleotides not matched to a gene: 2. The CDR3 DNA reads TGTGCCAGTAGTAGTGGGACTAGCGCCTACGAGCAGTACTTC. This translates into CASSSGTSAYEQYF.

The CDR3 bases are TGTGCCAGCAGCTCCCGGACTAGCGGGAGCCACTACAATGAGCAGTTCTTC. Translated, it gives CASSSRTSGSHYNEQFF. The V call is TRBV7-9, the J call TRBJ2-1; 13 bases are a match to TRBD2. Germline CDR1 reads SEHNR; CDR2 reads FQNEAQ (reference sequence). The CDR3 is made up of 17 amino acids. V dropped 4 bases and J dropped 3; count of bases not matched to a gene: 6.

This clone turned up a few times. V is TRBV29-1 and J is TRBJ1-5; 7 nucleotides agree with TRBD1. The CDR3 consists of 15 residues. V lost 5 bases and J lost 4; bases outside the gene matches: 11. Germline V gives CDR1 SQVTM, CDR2 ANQGSEA. The CDR3 nucleotides read TGCAGCGTTCCGGGGGGGCCAGGGGGAAATCAGCCCCAGCATTTT. Encoded protein: CSVPGGPGGNQPQHF.

The sample holds one count of this clone. The chain is built from TRBV9 and TRBJ1-5, with no clear D. V was cut by 0 bases and J by 6 bases, with 13 bases left in between. This CDR3 is built from 15 residues. The germline V gene has CDR1 SGDLS and CDR2 YYNGEE. The CDR3: CASSVGAEVGQPQHF. In DNA, the CDR3 is TGTGCCAGCAGCGTAGGGGCGGAGGTGGGTCAGCCCCAGCATTTT.

The chain has TRBV12-5 and TRBJ2-1; 12 bases align to TRBD2. Unmatched junction bases numbered 3, after V lost 0 bases and J lost 6 bases. This CDR3 is built from 16 residues. The germline gives CDR1 LGHNT, CDR2 FRNRAP. The CDR3 nucleotides are TGTGCTAGTGGTTTGGTCCGGACTAGCGGGATCAATGAGCAGTTCTTC. Its protein is CASGLVRTSGINEQFF.

V usage is TRBV5-1 and J usage is TRBJ2-1; D is possibly TRBD1 (5 bases). V was trimmed by 0 bases and J by 4 bases, leaving 8 bases between them. This CDR3 is 14 amino acids long. In germline, CDR1 is SGHRS, CDR2 YFSETQ. In nucleotides, the CDR3 is TGCGCCAGCAGCTTGGGGCAGGGTTACAATGAGCAGTTCTTC. This codes for CASSLGQGYNEQFF.

As DNA, the CDR3 is TGTGCCAGCAGCCAGGGGACTAGCGGGAGCGGTGAGCAGTTCTTC. This encodes CASSQGTSGSGEQFF. The chain joins TRBV3-1 (or the pseudogene TRBV3-2) to TRBJ2-1; 14 positions match TRBD2. Trimming took 3 bases from V and 9 from J; bases not matched to a gene: 4. This CDR3 region has 15 residues. Looked up from germline, CDR1 is LGHDT and CDR2 is YNNKEL (reference sequence).

This chain links TRBV7-6 with TRBJ2-5; D may be TRBD2 (6 bases). CDR3 length equals 15 residues. V was cut by 4 bases and J by 0 bases, with 12 bases left in between. CDR1 and CDR2 from the germline V gene are SGHVS and FNYEAQ. CDR3 sequence reads: CASSSTRRDQETQYF. CDR3 nucleotide sequence: TGTGCCAGCAGCTCGACTAGAAGGGACCAAGAGACCCAGTACTTC.

V usage is TRBV30 and J usage is TRBJ1-2, with TRBD1 identical over 10 bases. The CDR3 has 10 amino acids. Germline-derived CDR1 and CDR2 are GTSNPN and SVGIG (reference sequence). With 8 bases clipped from V and 8 bases from J, the junction kept 2 bases outside the gene matches. The CDR3 region has the DNA TGTGCCGGGGACAGGGGCGGCTACACCTTC. Translating gives CAGDRGGYTF. Looking up the rest from reference TRBV30 and TRBJ1-2 gives the full variable domain: SQTIHQWPATLVQPVGSPLSLECTVEGTSNPNLYWYRQAAGRGLQLLFYSVGIGQISSEVPQNLSASRPQDRQFILSSKKLLLSDSGFYLCAGDRGGYTFGSGTRLTVV.

The chain uses TRBV6-4 and TRBJ2-3; the match to TRBD2 covers 13 bases. The germline V gene encodes CDR1 MRHNA and CDR2 SNTAGT. V shed 2 bases, J shed 2 bases, and the junction held 1 base outside the gene matches. The CDR3 sequence is 16 residues long. The CDR3 coding sequence is TGTGCCAGCAGTGACACTAGCGGGGGGGTCACAGATACGCAGTATTTT. Translated, it gives CASSDTSGGVTDTQYF.

J is TRBJ2-1 and V is TRBV5-1; the match to TRBD1 covers 10 bases. V lost 3 bases to trimming and J lost 4 bases; unmatched junction nucleotides: 4. Germline loops: CDR1 SGHRS, CDR2 YFSETQ. The length of the CDR3 is 15 residues. The CDR3 DNA is TGCGCCAGCAGCTCTTGGACAGGGGGTTACAATGAGCAGTTCTTC. Translation: CASSSWTGGYNEQFF.

The genes are TRBV24-1 and TRBJ1-1; TRBD1 is a possible D gene (5 bases). The CDR3 consists of 12 residues. Trimming cost V 1 base and J 11 bases, with 10 bases left between them. Germline lookup yields CDR1 KGHDR and CDR2 SFDVKD. DNA of the CDR3: TGTGCCACCAGTGATTTTTGGGGGGAGGCTTTCTTT. Translation: CATSDFWGEAFF.

The V gene is TRBV4-1, the J gene TRBJ1-2; D perhaps matches TRBD1 (5 bases). The V gene lost 2 bases and the J gene lost 10 bases, with 14 bases spanning the gap. Germline assignment: CDR1 MGHRA and CDR2 YSYEKL. The CDR3 is 13 amino acids. The CDR3 here is CASSQPEGLLYTF. The CDR3 DNA reads TGCGCCAGCAGCCAACCCGAGGGACTCCTCTACACCTTC.

J is TRBJ1-3 and V is TRBV5-4; D unclear. Trimming removed 1 base from V and 0 bases from J, with 5 bases in between. CDR3 size: 14 residues. Germline V lookup: CDR1 SGHNT, CDR2 YYREEE (reference sequence). The CDR3 protein is CASSLYSSGNTIYF. The CDR3 nucleotides are TGTGCCAGCAGCTTGTACAGCTCTGGAAACACCATATATTTT.

This clone has just one count. The chain is built from TRBV12-3 or TRBV12-4 and TRBJ1-2; tentative D call: TRBD1 (6 bases). V lost 10 bases to trimming and J lost 8 bases, with 11 bases between them. The CDR3 is 10 amino acids. For the CDR3, the DNA is TGTGCCATCAAGGGGGAGGGCTACACCTTC. This codes for CAIKGEGYTF.

The chain joins TRBV10-3 to TRBJ1-6, with a possible D match to TRBD1 (5 bases). Trimming shortened V by 3 bases and J by 8 bases, and 14 bases separated the two germline ends. The germline V gene encodes CDR1 ENHRY and CDR2 SYGVKD. The CDR3 sequence is 15 residues long. Here the CDR3 reads CAISEVGPGDSPLHF. The CDR3 nucleotides read TGTGCCATCAGTGAAGTGGGGCCGGGGGATTCACCCCTCCACTTT.